Here is one T cell receptor beta chain with its context. This sample was taken from a study of blood T cell repertoires in COVID-19. As for the study in general: Sample material is recorded as cDNA or gDNA derived from T cells, B-cell-depleted T cells, or PBMCs.

In terms of age and location, participants ranged from roughly 18 to 95 years and lived in approximately 24 US areas. Participants were placed into cohorts based on the clinical history they reported. In Cohort 3, a recovered donor had either two negative PCRs, clearance, or symptom resolution. The data were produced by immunoSEQ multiplex PCR, yet TCRdb's version contains in-frame clones alone and is incomplete. The sample includes 200,000 to 250,000 clones, roughly four fifths of them seen just once. This CDR3 has 13 residues. V lost 2 bases and J lost 6; bases outside the gene matches: 2. CDR1 and CDR2 (germline): KGHDR, SFDVKD.

The sample taken for sequencing was PBMCs or T cells enriched from blood (not recorded which). J is TRBJ1-1 and V is TRBV24-1; TRBD1 matches 7 bases. The clonotype was recovered from a man aged 35 to 55 who had recovered from COVID-19. DNA for the CDR3: TGTGCCACCAGTGATTCCGACAGGGCTGAAGCTTTCTTT. Encoded protein: CATSDSDRAEAFF.